This T cell receptor (beta chain) was identified in a study of cytomegalovirus exposure and HLA in healthy donors. On the study more broadly: Previous work identified roughly 120 million unique TCR beta sequences from about 179 million T cells. Study findings and constraints: In an earlier analysis, in some 540 donors, most V segments appeared productive either ~87% or ~30% of the time. An analysis was carried out at a later point. It showed that HLA-associated TCR beta chains were more clonally expanded than equally common non-associated chains.

Regarding this clone: Its antigen remains unknown.

The PCR employed 60 Vbeta primers together with 13 Jbeta primers. Sequencing was performed with immunoSEQ multiplex PCR; in TCRdb, only in-frame clones are kept and a portion is missing. The sample comprises 74,000 or so clones, roughly three quarters of which are singletons, and around 21% rests with the top ten. Deletions cut 6 bases from V and 5 bases from J, with 10 bases between. This CDR3 is 12 amino acids long. The V gene's germline CDR1 is SNHLY and CDR2 FYNNEI. Sequencing was done on a sample of PBMCs. The genes are TRBV2 and TRBJ1-1; D is possibly TRBD1 (6 bases). The TCR originated in a woman aged 40-49 years in good health and CMV-seropositive. Here the CDR3 DNA reads TGTGCCAGCAGCCTAAGGGGGACTGAAGCTTTCTTT. It encodes CASSLRGTEAFF.